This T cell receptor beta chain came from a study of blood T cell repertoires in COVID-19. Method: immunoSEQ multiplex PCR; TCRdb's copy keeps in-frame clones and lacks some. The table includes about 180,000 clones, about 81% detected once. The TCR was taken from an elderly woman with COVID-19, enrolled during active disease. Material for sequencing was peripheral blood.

The CDR3 DNA sequence: TGTGCCAGCAGTGACACTGGTGCACCCCTCCACTTT. Translated, it gives CASSDTGAPLHF. V usage is TRBV2 and J usage is TRBJ1-6; D gene unclear. In germline, CDR1 is SNHLY, CDR2 FYNNEI. Trimming removed 3 bases at V and 11 bases at J, with 8 bases between. The CDR3 sequence is 12 residues long.